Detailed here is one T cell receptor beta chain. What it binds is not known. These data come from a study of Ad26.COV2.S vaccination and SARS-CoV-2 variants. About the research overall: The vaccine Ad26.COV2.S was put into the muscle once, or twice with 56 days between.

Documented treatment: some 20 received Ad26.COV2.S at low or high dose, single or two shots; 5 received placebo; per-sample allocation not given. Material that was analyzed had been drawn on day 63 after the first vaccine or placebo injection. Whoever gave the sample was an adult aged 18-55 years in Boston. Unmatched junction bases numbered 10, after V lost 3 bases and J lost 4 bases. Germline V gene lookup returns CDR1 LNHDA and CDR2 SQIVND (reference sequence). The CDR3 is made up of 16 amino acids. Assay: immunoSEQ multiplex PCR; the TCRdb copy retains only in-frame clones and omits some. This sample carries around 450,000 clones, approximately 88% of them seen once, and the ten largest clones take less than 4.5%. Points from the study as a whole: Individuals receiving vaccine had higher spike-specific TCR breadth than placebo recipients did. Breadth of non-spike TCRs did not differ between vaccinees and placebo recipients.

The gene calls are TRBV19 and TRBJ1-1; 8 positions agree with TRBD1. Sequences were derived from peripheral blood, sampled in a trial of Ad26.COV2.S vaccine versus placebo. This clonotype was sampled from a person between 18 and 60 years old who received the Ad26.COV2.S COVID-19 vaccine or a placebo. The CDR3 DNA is TGTGCCAGTAGTATTCGCCAGGGGGCGGGGAGCACTGAAGCTTTCTTT. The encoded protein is CASSIRQGAGSTEAFF.